This T cell receptor beta chain is drawn from a study of neurological immune-mediated disorders. The table lists this clonotype with many counts. Its specificity is not known. Described time point: longitudinal time-point 1 (baseline). The unsorted libraries were generated from a total of 2 million PBMCs, which had been stored in RNAlater at -80 C. Whole-study results and caveats: Healthy controls had more TCR clonal expansion than multiple sclerosis, which showed the least, whereas HTLV-1-associated myelopathy showed the most. Sharing of CDR3 amino acid sequences among expanded clones across subjects was absent, suggesting private repertoires in all groups.

Synthesis of cDNA used 5'RACE (with 10-nucleotide random UMIs). MiXCR was run by TCRdb on the 5' RACE reads, yielding one entry per CDR3 protein. The profile shows tens of thousands of distinct CDR3 sequences, more than 8% of them singletons. Germline CDR1 and CDR2: SGDLS and YYNGEE. The V and J ends lost 1 base and 7 bases respectively, with 12 bases between them. The CDR3 covers 15 residues. The receptor was isolated from a woman aged 35 to 49 in good health. This sequence joins TRBV9 and TRBJ1-6; a possible D gene is TRBD1 (5 bases). Material for sequencing was PBMCs. The CDR3 sequence is CASSVRGTGNSPLHF. CDR3 nucleotides: TGTGCCAGCAGCGTAAGAGGGACGGGCAATTCACCCCTCCACTTT.